The count of the clone carrying this T cell receptor beta chain is one. Its antigen is undetermined. The germline V gene has CDR1 LNHDA and CDR2 SQIVND (reference sequence). V was trimmed by 5 bases and J by 7 bases, leaving 17 bases between them. CDR3 length equals 14 residues. This record belongs to a study of cytomegalovirus exposure and HLA in healthy donors. Study-wide results and limits: Researchers had no immune exposure information except CMV serostatus available.

The PCR made use of 60 Vbeta and 13 Jbeta primers. As originally analysed: In a later analysis, around 10 million of 60 million to 80 million unique beta chains occurred in at least two donors. The assay was immunoSEQ multiplex PCR, and TCRdb's table has in-frame clones only and misses some. V, J and clone size are those of that table, while D and trimming were read from the DNA. Of some 140,000 clones in the sample, more than 80% were seen once. The rearrangement links TRBV19 to TRBJ2-5; D possibly corresponds to TRBD1 (6 bases). The sequenced sample was PBMCs. The receptor comes from a woman aged 25-40 years in good health and CMV-seropositive. CDR3 bases: TGTGCCAGTAGTTTTGGGGGCGAGGAGGTGACCCAGTACTTC. It codes for CASSFGGEEVTQYF. Using reference TRBV19 and TRBJ2-5 for the parts outside the CDR3, the full variable domain is DGGITQSPKYLFRKEGQNVTLSCEQNLNHDAMYWYRQDPGQGLRLIYYSQIVNDFQKGDIAEGYSVSREKKESFPLTVTSAQKNPTAFYLCASSFGGEEVTQYFGPGTRLLVL.